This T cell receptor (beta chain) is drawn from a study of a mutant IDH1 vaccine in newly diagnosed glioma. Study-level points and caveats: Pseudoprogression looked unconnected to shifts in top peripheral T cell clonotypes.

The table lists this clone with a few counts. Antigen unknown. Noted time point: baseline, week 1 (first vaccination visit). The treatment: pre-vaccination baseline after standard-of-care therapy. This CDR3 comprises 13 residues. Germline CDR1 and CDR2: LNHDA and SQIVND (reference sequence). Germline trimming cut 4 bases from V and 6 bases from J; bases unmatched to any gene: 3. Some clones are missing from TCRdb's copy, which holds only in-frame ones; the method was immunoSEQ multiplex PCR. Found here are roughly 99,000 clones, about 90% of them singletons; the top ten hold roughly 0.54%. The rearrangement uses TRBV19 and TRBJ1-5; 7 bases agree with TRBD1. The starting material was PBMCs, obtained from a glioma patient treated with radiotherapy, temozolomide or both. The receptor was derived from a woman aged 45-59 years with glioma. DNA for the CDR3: TGTGCCAGTAGTACGGGGACAGCTCAGCCCCAGCATTTT. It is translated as CASSTGTAQPQHF.